One sample yielded the 29 T cell receptor beta chains listed below, sequenced in a study of T-cell reconstitution after alpha-beta-depleted transplantation in children. Preparation of the TCRbeta library involved a method that used unique molecular identifiers. Each CDR3 protein is one row after TCRdb ran MiXCR on the PCR reads. The data show 250,000 or so distinct CDR3 sequences, around 7.8% seen once. Material: PBMCs, mostly from graft donor cells, obtained 180 days after TCRalphabeta/CD19-depleted stem cell transplant. These receptors were taken from a male patient aged 10-17 years who had a stem cell transplant for acute lymphoblastic leukemia, so the T cells may come from the graft donor.

This clonotype was recorded at least ten times. The chain combines TRBV9 with TRBJ2-1; D is undetermined. Between the trimmed V and J ends, which lost 0 bases and 0 bases, there was a span of 16 bases. Germline CDR1 reads SGDLS; CDR2 reads YYNGEE. There are 18 residues in the CDR3. This CDR3 is CASSVAPGRPSSYNEQFF. The CDR3 DNA reads as TGTGCCAGCAGCGTAGCGCCCGGCAGGCCGAGCTCCTACAATGAGCAGTTCTTC.

This clonotype was detected only a few times. The gene calls are TRBV7-3 and TRBJ2-1, with 9 bases matching TRBD2. Germline assignment: CDR1 SGHTA and CDR2 FQGTGA. The trim removed 2 bases at V and 4 bases at J, leaving 3 bases unmatched. The CDR3 has 15 amino acids. The CDR3, as DNA: TGTGCCAGCAGCTTAGACGCGGGAGGGTACAATGAGCAGTTCTTC. It yields the protein CASSLDAGGYNEQFF.

This clonotype was seen at least ten times. The chain is built from TRBV9 and TRBJ2-7; 7 positions agree with TRBD2. V lost 0 bases and J lost 3; bases outside the gene matches: 9. In germline, CDR1 is SGDLS, CDR2 YYNGEE. The CDR3 spans 16 residues. DNA for the CDR3: TGTGCCAGCAGCGTAGAAGGGGTAGCGGGTTACTACGAGCAGTACTTC. It is translated as CASSVEGVAGYYEQYF.

Points on this clonotype: With a much larger clone just one base away, this may be a read error. This rearrangement joins TRBV21-1 to TRBJ2-3; no DNA check was done on the table's D call, TRBD2. TRBV21-1 is assigned pseudogene status. The CDR3 totals 16 residues. CDR3 sequence (DNA): TGTGCCAGCAGCAAAGCGGGCGGGGGGGTCAAAGATACGCAGTATTTT. Translated: CASSKAGGGVKDTQYF.

In this sample, this clonotype turned up a few times. The V and J genes are TRBV2 and TRBJ1-4, with D perhaps TRBD1 (6 bases). Trimming took off 4 bases at V and 8 bases at J, with 17 bases between the two ends. CDR3 length equals 15 residues. Germline loops: CDR1 SNHLY, CDR2 FYNNEI. CDR3 nucleotides: TGTGCCAGCAGTGGCCCCGGGACATGGGGCGAAAAACTGTTTTTT. Its protein product is CASSGPGTWGEKLFF.

There are many counts of this clonotype. The V call is TRBV7-2, the J call TRBJ2-1; D remains unclear. This CDR3 is built from 15 residues. Trimming stripped 2 bases from V and 5 bases from J, with 13 bases between. Germline V lookup: CDR1 SGHTA, CDR2 FQGNSA. The CDR3 region is CASSLMFAPNNEQFF. Here the CDR3 DNA reads TGTGCCAGCAGCTTAATGTTCGCGCCCAACAATGAGCAGTTCTTC.

This clonotype was seen many times. The chain uses TRBV29-1 and TRBJ2-7; 8 positions match TRBD1. The CDR3 sequence is 13 residues long. V trimming: 6 bases; J trimming: 3 bases; junction bases outside the gene matches: 7. The germline gives CDR1 SQVTM, CDR2 ANQGSEA. The CDR3 region has the DNA TGCAGCGTCCTCCAGGGGGCTTTCTACGAGCAGTACTTC. It translates to CSVLQGAFYEQYF.

There are many counts of this clonotype. The chain links TRBV20-1 to TRBJ2-3; 8 bases are shared with TRBD2. V lost 5 bases, J lost 5 bases, and 15 bases stayed unmatched. The CDR3 loop spans 16 amino acids. Germline V lookup: CDR1 DFQATT, CDR2 SNEGSKA (reference sequence). CDR3 DNA sequence: TGCAGTGCTTCCCCCTGGGGGGCGGGAGGAAAAGATACGCAGTATTTT. It is translated as CSASPWGAGGKDTQYF.

This clonotype showed up many times. The chain is built from TRBV13 and TRBJ1-2; possibly TRBD1 for D (6 bases). Germline V gene sequence: CDR1 PRHDT, CDR2 FYEKMQ (reference sequence). The CDR3 extends over 12 amino acids. V was pared by 4 bases and J by 7 bases, with 10 bases between. The DNA of the CDR3 is TGTGCCAGCAGCTCGGGGGGGCCTGGCTACACCTTC. Translation: CASSSGGPGYTF.

The chain joins TRBV11-2 to TRBJ2-7; tentatively, D is TRBD1 (5 bases). CDR3 length equals 15 residues. V was trimmed by 3 bases and J by 1 base, leaving 13 bases between them. Germline loops: CDR1 SGHAT, CDR2 FQNNGV. The DNA for the CDR3 is TGTGCCAGCAGCTTGCGACAGAGTTTTTCCTACGAGCAGTACTTC. Translated: CASSLRQSFSYEQYF.

In the case of this clonotype: A much larger clonotype is one base distant, so this may be a read error. This rearrangement joins TRBV5-1 to TRBJ2-7; no clear D. Trimming shortened V by 10 bases and J by 0 bases, and 5 bases separated the two germline ends. This CDR3 spans 10 amino acids. CDR1 SGHRS and CDR2 YFSETQ come from the germline V gene. The CDR3 sequence is CAGNSYEQYF. CDR3 bases: TGCGCCGGCAACTCCTACGAGCAGTACTTC.

The CDR3, as DNA: TGTGCCAGCAGTTACTCGAGCTCAGGGAGGTATGAGCAGTTCTTC. Translation gives CASSYSSSGRYEQFF. The V gene is TRBV6-5, the J gene TRBJ2-1, with D possibly being TRBD2 (6 bases). V lost 0 bases to trimming and J lost 8 bases, with 14 bases between them. From germline, CDR1 is MNHEY and CDR2 SVGAGI. This CDR3 spans 15 amino acids.

The chain carries TRBV24-1 and TRBJ2-2; 9 positions match TRBD1. The junction had 15 bases not matched to a gene; V was cut back by 3 bases and J by 5 bases. The germline V gene encodes CDR1 KGHDR and CDR2 SFDVKD. The CDR3 runs to 19 residues. The CDR3 region is CATSDRLTHRGRDTGELFF. In nucleotides, the CDR3 is TGTGCCACCAGTGATCGCTTAACGCACAGGGGGCGCGATACCGGGGAGCTGTTTTTT.

In its sample, this clonotype was seen many times. The chain is built from TRBV7-3 and TRBJ1-1; 7 nucleotides agree with TRBD1. CDR3 size: 16 residues. V gave up 2 bases and J gave up 3 bases; unmatched junction bases: 9. From germline, CDR1 is SGHTA and CDR2 FQGTGA. CDR3 in DNA: TGTGCCAGCAGCTTACTGGGGGGTACAGGGGACACTGAAGCTTTCTTT. Its protein product is CASSLLGGTGDTEAFF.

This clonotype was seen repeatedly, ten times or more. The genes are TRBV28 and TRBJ1-4; D is unresolved. V lost 5 bases and J 4 bases, leaving 14 bases between the germline ends. From germline, CDR1 is MDHEN and CDR2 SYDVKM. The CDR3 extends over 15 amino acids. CDR3 nucleotides: TGTGCCAGCAGTCCGCCGGGGAGGCGTAATGAAAAACTGTTTTTT. It is translated as CASSPPGRRNEKLFF.

The table lists this clonotype with many counts. This chain uses TRBV12-3 or TRBV12-4 with TRBJ2-7; D unresolved. The CDR3 spans 11 residues. Trimming removed 8 bases from V and 1 base from J, with 6 bases in between. The CDR3 here is CASERSYEQYF. The DNA of the CDR3 is TGTGCCAGCGAGAGGTCCTACGAGCAGTACTTC.

This clonotype was seen many times. The chain links TRBV6-1 to TRBJ2-7; 10 bases map to TRBD2. Per the germline V gene, CDR1 is MNHNS and CDR2 is SASEGT. CDR3 length: 16 residues. The junction had 7 bases not matched to a gene; V was cut back by 4 bases and J by 1 base. CDR3 nucleotide sequence: TGTGCCAGCAGTGCTCTAGCGGGAGCGGGATCCTACGAGCAGTACTTC. Translated: CASSALAGAGSYEQYF.

The chain uses TRBV18 and TRBJ2-3, with no clear D. The germline V gene has CDR1 KGHSH and CDR2 LQKENI. V lost 5 bases, J lost 11 bases, and 20 bases lay in between. The CDR3 totals 14 residues. CDR3 nucleotides: TGTGCCAGCTCAGCAGAATTTCTATTCTTTAAGCAGTATTTT. The encoded protein is CASSAEFLFFKQYF.

This clonotype showed up many times. The chain uses TRBV7-2 and TRBJ2-3, with a possible D match to TRBD1 (6 bases). The germline V gene has CDR1 SGHTA and CDR2 FQGNSA. Trimming left V 2 bases short and J 11 bases short, with 11 bases between. This CDR3 contains 12 residues. This CDR3 is CASSLNRVQQYF. In DNA, the CDR3 is TGTGCCAGCAGCTTAAACAGGGTTCAGCAGTATTTT.

Notes on this clonotype: This may arise from a read error, as a much more abundant clone is one base away. V gene TRBV7-3 combines with J gene TRBJ2-2, with D possibly called TRBD1 or TRBD2 (5 bases each). Germline loops: CDR1 SGHTA, CDR2 FQGTGA. The CDR3 length is 15 residues. This CDR3 reads CASSPSGTNSGELFF. Here the CDR3 DNA reads TGTGCCAGCAGCCCCTCGGGGACGAACAGCGGGGAGCTGTTTTTT.

Ten or more counts support this clonotype. This chain links TRBV4-2 with TRBJ2-3; a possible D gene is TRBD2 (6 bases). Germline-derived CDR1 and CDR2 are LGHNA and YNFKEQ. This CDR3 spans 13 amino acids. V lost 4 bases and J lost 3, with 8 bases in between. The CDR3 region has the DNA TGTGCCAGCAGCCCGGGACTGACAGATACGCAGTATTTT. This codes for CASSPGLTDTQYF.

A word on this clonotype: This may be a read error: a much more frequent sequence differs by one nucleotide. J is TRBJ2-2 and V is TRBV7-9; D might be TRBD1 (6 bases). Trimming left V 6 bases short and J 0 bases short, with 14 bases between. This CDR3 contains 16 residues. From germline, CDR1 is SEHNR and CDR2 FQNEAQ (reference sequence). CDR3 sequence: CASRPSRGPNTGELFF. The CDR3 nucleotides are TGTGCCAGCAGACCCAGCAGGGGCCCGAACACCGGGGAGCTGTTTTTT.

This clonotype occurred many times. The chain is built from TRBV4-2 and TRBJ2-7, with D perhaps TRBD1 or TRBD2 (5 bases each). Germline CDR1 is LGHNA and CDR2 is YNFKEQ. The CDR3 sequence is 11 residues long. Trimming removed 4 bases from V and 9 bases from J, with 10 bases in between. The CDR3: CASSRDPWQYF. The CDR3 nucleotides are TGTGCCAGCAGCCGGGACCCCTGGCAGTACTTC.

This clonotype was detected ten times or more. The chain joins TRBV4-1 to TRBJ2-5, with 13 nucleotides matching TRBD2. V gave up 4 bases and J gave up 3 bases; unmatched junction bases: 5. This CDR3 is built from 16 residues. Germline CDR1 and CDR2: MGHRA and YSYEKL. CDR3 sequence (DNA): TGCGCCAGCAGCCTATTTGGACTAGCGGGAGAAGAGACCCAGTACTTC. It yields the protein CASSLFGLAGEETQYF.

This clonotype was observed many times. The CDR3 DNA reads TGCAGTGGGAAGGGACAGGGGGTGTCCTACGAGCAGTACTTC. Its translation: CSGKGQGVSYEQYF. The rearrangement joins TRBV20-1 to TRBJ2-7; the match to TRBD1 covers 11 bases. The CDR3 is 14 residues long. With V trimmed by 7 bases and J by 1 base, 6 bases remained unmatched. In germline, CDR1 is DFQATT, CDR2 SNEGSKA (reference sequence).

This clonotype was seen at least ten times. The CDR3 DNA sequence: TGTGCCAGCAGCTTAGGGGTGGTAAAGAATGAAAAACTGTTTTTT. Translating it yields CASSLGVVKNEKLFF. This sequence joins TRBV7-9 and TRBJ1-4; D gene uncertain. This CDR3 has 15 residues. The V gene lost 1 base and the J gene lost 5 bases, with 11 bases spanning the gap. Germline CDR1 SEHNR, CDR2 FQNEAQ (reference sequence).

This clonotype has at least ten counts. J is TRBJ2-7 and V is TRBV28; D is possibly TRBD1 or TRBD2 (6 bases each). V was pared by 2 bases and J by 2 bases, with 19 bases between. The CDR3 extends over 17 amino acids. The germline CDR1 and CDR2 sequences are MDHEN and SYDVKM. CDR3 in amino acids: CASSLARLEGGPYEQYF. The CDR3 DNA reads as TGTGCCAGCAGTTTAGCCCGGCTAGAGGGGGGCCCCTACGAGCAGTACTTC. Complete variable domain (other parts from reference TRBV28 and TRBJ2-7): DVKVTQSSRYLVKRTGEKVFLECVQDMDHENMFWYRQDPGLGLRLIYFSYDVKMKEKGDIPEGYSVSREKKERFSLILESASTNQTSMYLCASSLARLEGGPYEQYFGPGTRLTVT.

This clonotype occurred many times. The rearrangement uses TRBV4-2 and TRBJ2-1; D not resolved. Deletions cut 0 bases from V and 0 bases from J, with 15 bases between. This CDR3 is 18 amino acids long. In germline, CDR1 is LGHNA, CDR2 YNFKEQ. Here the CDR3 DNA reads TGTGCCAGCAGCCAAGAAGAACCTGCAGCCCCCTCCTACAATGAGCAGTTCTTC. Protein sequence: CASSQEEPAAPSYNEQFF.

This clonotype was seen only a few times. The gene calls are TRBV29-1 and TRBJ2-5; D is possibly TRBD1 (6 bases). The CDR3 runs to 15 residues. V lost 2 bases to trimming and J lost 5 bases, with 18 bases between them. Looked up from germline, CDR1 is SQVTM and CDR2 is ANQGSEA. The CDR3 sequence is CSVESRIEGEETQYF. The CDR3 region has the DNA TGCAGCGTTGAATCCCGGATAGAGGGGGAGGAGACCCAGTACTTC.